A single T cell receptor (beta chain) is shown here with its context. Its antigen is still unknown. Repertoires were generated with immunoSEQ multiplex PCR, while TCRdb's copy carries only in-frame clones and drops some. This table has tens of thousands of clones, around 69% appearing once. V lost 4 bases and J lost 2, with 12 bases in between. The germline V gene has CDR1 SGHKS and CDR2 YYEKEE (reference sequence). The CDR3 length is 14 residues. Documented time point: cycle 4 day 1 (C4D1), after 5 to 7 weeks of nivolumab. Each and every patient relapsed after autologous stem cell transplantation, and patients got differing brentuximab vedotin exposure. Complete response, partial response or progressive disease was each patient's best response. This record belongs to a study of PD-1 blockade in classical Hodgkin lymphoma. The wider study: Patients had nivolumab dosed at 3 mg/kg, delivered intravenously every 2 weeks.

Study-wide results and limits: Complete responders' baseline diversity resembled that of newly diagnosed patients. There was a significant rise in CD4+ TCR diversity by C4D1, with no such rise for CD8+.

The receptor was isolated from a human donor with classical Hodgkin lymphoma. The source was peripheral blood mononuclear cells (PBMCs), collected before the fourth cycle of nivolumab. V gene TRBV5-5 combines with J gene TRBJ2-5; tentatively, D is TRBD1 or TRBD2 (5 bases each). CDR3 sequence: CASSAGTPQETQYF. Here the CDR3 DNA reads TGTGCCAGCAGCGCCGGGACCCCACAAGAGACCCAGTACTTC.